Reported below is one T cell receptor beta chain. What it binds is unknown. This entry comes from a study of PD-1 blockade in classical Hodgkin lymphoma. The protocol was immunoSEQ multiplex PCR, while the TCRdb copy is restricted to in-frame clones and leaves out a portion. The table shows 3,000 to 4,000 clones, with 60% to 80% occurring only once. Germline V gives CDR1 SGDLS, CDR2 YYNGEE. V was cut by 3 bases and J by 6 bases, with 11 bases left in between. This CDR3 contains 13 residues. Study findings and constraints: Underlying causes for the observed repertoire differences were not defined, possibly disease activity or prior therapy.

The time point denotes: newly diagnosed, previously untreated cHL patient sample. Negative selection with magnets was how CD8+ T cells were isolated from the thawed PBMCs. The chain carries TRBV9 and TRBJ2-3; no firm D call. This TCR was recovered from a human donor with classical Hodgkin lymphoma. The material sequenced was CD8+ T cells from blood. CDR3 DNA sequence: TGTGCCAGCAGCGAGCTAGGATGGGATACGCAGTATTTT. Translating gives CASSELGWDTQYF.